Only one count was recorded for the clone carrying this T cell receptor beta chain. Other DNA sequences in the same sample also yield this CDR3. TCRdb's table, derived via immunoSEQ multiplex PCR, lists solely in-frame clones and lacks some. The data contain approximately 110,000 clones, approximately 85% of them singletons. CDR1 SGHTA and CDR2 FQGNSA come from the germline V gene. V trimming: 0 bases; J trimming: 3 bases; junction bases outside the gene matches: 3. CDR3 length equals 15 residues. The sample comes from a study of PD-L1 blockade in urothelial cancer. Sequenced here: PBMCs, sampled around atezolizumab (anti-PD-L1) treatment. The chain couples TRBV7-2 to TRBJ2-7; 9 nucleotides align to TRBD1. The sequence derives from a man aged 50 or older with urothelial cancer. CDR3 protein: CASSLARDRVYEQYF. The CDR3 DNA reads as TGTGCCAGCAGCTTAGCGCGGGACAGGGTCTACGAGCAGTACTTC.